The rows below give T cell receptor beta chains drawn from one sample of a study of blood T cell repertoires in COVID-19. Assay used: immunoSEQ multiplex PCR; TCRdb lists only in-frame clones, some missing. The profile shows fewer than 85,000 clones, over 75% of them singletons. Sequencing was done on a sample of peripheral blood. Receptors were obtained from a human donor in a cohort sampled during active COVID-19. Both conserved end residues are part of each CDR3. D genes are given only for firm matches.

d_call	v_call	j_call	cdr3_aa	cdr3_nt
-	TRBV30	TRBJ2-7	CAWSLTSVLSYEQYF	TGTGCCTGGAGCCTGACTAGTGTCCTCTCCTACGAGCAGTACTTC
-	TRBV6-6	TRBJ2-7	CASSYGRQRDYEQYF	TGTGCCAGCAGTTATGGTCGGCAGAGGGACTACGAGCAGTACTTC
-	TRBV6-2/TRBV6-3	TRBJ2-7	CASSYGLSYEQYF	TGTGCCAGCAGTTACGGACTCTCCTACGAGCAGTACTTC
TRBD1	TRBV9	TRBJ1-3	CASSATRGPGNTIYF	TGTGCCAGCAGCGCGACCAGGGGGCCAGGAAACACCATATATTTT
-	TRBV5-1	TRBJ2-5	CASSLGGVQETQYF	TGCGCCAGCAGCTTGGGGGGGGTCCAAGAGACCCAGTACTTC
-	TRBV6-4	TRBJ2-7	CASSRDMSYEQYF	TGTGCCAGCAGTAGGGACATGAGTTACGAGCAGTACTTC
-	TRBV6-5	TRBJ1-4	CASSSRIGGEKLFF	TGTGCCAGCAGTTCGAGAATCGGGGGTGAAAAACTGTTTTTT
-	TRBV5-6	TRBJ2-7	CASSSGGQGFEQYF	TGTGCCAGCAGCTCCGGAGGGCAGGGATTCGAGCAGTACTTC
-	TRBV18	TRBJ2-7	CASSGVGGGLNEQYF	TGTGCCAGCTCCGGAGTAGGGGGGGGCTTGAACGAGCAGTACTTC
-	TRBV7-2	TRBJ2-5	CASSQPQLETQYF	TGTGCCAGCAGCCAACCGCAGTTGGAGACCCAGTACTTC
-	TRBV7-2	TRBJ2-1	CASSRTEGLDEQFF	TGTGCCAGCAGCCGGACGGAGGGGTTAGATGAGCAGTTCTTC
TRBD2	TRBV5-6	TRBJ2-1	CASREAGGSYNEQFF	TGTGCCAGCCGAGAAGCGGGGGGCTCCTACAATGAGCAGTTCTTC
-	TRBV2	TRBJ1-4	CASVGGTNEKLFF	TGTGCCAGCGTGGGGGGGACTAATGAAAAACTGTTTTTT
-	TRBV18	TRBJ2-5	CASSPPGTQETQYF	TGTGCCAGCTCACCCCCAGGAACGCAAGAGACCCAGTACTTC
-	TRBV30	TRBJ1-1	CAWSSQANTEAFF	TGTGCCTGGAGCTCACAGGCTAACACTGAAGCTTTCTTT
TRBD1	TRBV11-2	TRBJ2-7	CASSLQGQGPPEQYF	TGTGCCAGCAGCTTACAGGGACAGGGGCCACCCGAGCAGTACTTC
-	TRBV5-1	TRBJ1-2	CASSADSHNYGYTF	TGCGCCAGCAGCGCCGACAGCCATAACTATGGCTACACCTTC
-	TRBV6-2/TRBV6-3	TRBJ2-7	CASSYRAGDGGNAYEQYF	TGTGCCAGCAGTTACAGGGCAGGGGACGGAGGTAACGCCTACGAGCAGTACTTC
TRBD1	TRBV19	TRBJ1-1	CASSRDRGGTEAFF	TGTGCCAGTAGTAGGGACAGGGGCGGCACTGAAGCTTTCTTT
-	TRBV7-2	TRBJ2-7	CASSLEVRDEQYF	TGTGCCAGCAGCTTAGAGGTCAGGGACGAGCAGTACTTC
-	TRBV2	TRBJ1-2	CASRQQGYGYTF	TGTGCCAGCAGGCAACAGGGCTATGGCTACACCTTC
-	TRBV28	TRBJ1-1	CASGKQGLDTEAFF	TGTGCCAGCGGCAAACAGGGCCTGGACACTGAAGCTTTCTTT